This TCR beta chain was sequenced during a study of cytomegalovirus exposure and HLA in healthy donors. 13 Jbeta primers and 60 Vbeta primers were used for the PCR. Using immunoSEQ multiplex PCR, the repertoire was profiled, and TCRdb retains in-frame clones only, with some absent. The table shows roughly 260,000 clones, with about four fifths occurring only once. Sequenced input: PBMCs. The receptor's source is a middle-aged woman in good health and CMV-seropositive.

The CDR3 here is CASSQVRGRDWHNEQFF. The CDR3 region has the DNA TGCGCCAGCAGCCAAGTAAGAGGCCGGGACTGGCACAATGAGCAGTTCTTC. The chain joins TRBV4-3 to TRBJ2-1; a possible D gene is TRBD2 (6 bases). V was clipped by 1 base and J by 5 bases, with 18 bases between them. CDR1 LGHNA and CDR2 YSLEER come from the germline V gene. The CDR3 consists of 17 residues.